The 20 T cell receptor beta chains given below trace back to one sample, sequenced in a study of blood T cell repertoires in COVID-19. Sequencing used immunoSEQ multiplex PCR; TCRdb keeps in-frame clones, though not all of them. Among fewer than 700,000 clones, less than 90% were seen once, and the ten largest hold around 7.8%. The sequenced sample was peripheral blood. Receptors originate from a woman aged 45-65 years with COVID-19, enrolled during active disease.

CDR3 sequence: CASSFGWGGRDEQYF. The CDR3 bases are TGTGCCAGCAGCTTTGGGTGGGGGGGTAGAGACGAGCAGTACTTC. V gene TRBV7-9 combines with J gene TRBJ2-7; TRBD2 agrees at 7 bases. This CDR3 contains 15 residues. Per germline, CDR1 SEHNR and CDR2 FQNEAQ (reference sequence). Trimming took 3 bases from V and 5 from J; bases not matched to a gene: 10.

The genes are TRBV5-8 and TRBJ2-5; D gene ambiguous. This CDR3 has 18 amino acids. CDR1 is SGHTS and CDR2 is YDEGEE in the germline V gene. Trimming stripped 4 bases from V and 5 bases from J, with 27 bases between. The CDR3 loop is CASSPSRGAAALGETQYF. The CDR3 DNA follows: TGTGCCAGCAGCCCCTCGAGAGGAGCCGCCGCTCTTGGGGAGACCCAGTACTTC.

The chain carries TRBV30 and TRBJ1-1, with 8 nucleotides matching TRBD1. CDR3 length: 13 amino acids. V gave up 2 bases and J gave up 5 bases; unmatched junction bases: 4. Germline V lookup: CDR1 GTSNPN, CDR2 SVGIG (reference sequence). This chain's CDR3 is CAWSLTGVTEAFF. CDR3 nucleotides: TGTGCCTGGAGTTTGACAGGGGTAACTGAAGCTTTCTTT. Full variable domain (missing parts from reference TRBV30 and TRBJ1-1): SQTIHQWPATLVQPVGSPLSLECTVEGTSNPNLYWYRQAAGRGLQLLFYSVGIGQISSEVPQNLSASRPQDRQFILSSKKLLLSDSGFYLCAWSLTGVTEAFFGQGTRLTVV.

The chain carries TRBV7-6 and TRBJ2-3, with 8 bases that match TRBD2. CDR3 length: 14 residues. After removal of 7 bases from V and 5 bases from J, the junction contained 8 bases not matched to a gene. From germline, CDR1 is SGHVS and CDR2 FNYEAQ. The CDR3 coding sequence is TGTGCCAGCATCCCCACGGCGGGGGGAGATACGCAGTATTTT. This encodes CASIPTAGGDTQYF. The full variable domain, its missing parts supplied by reference TRBV7-6 and TRBJ2-3, is GAGVSQSPRYKVTKRGQDVALRCDPISGHVSLYWYRQALGQGPEFLTYFNYEAQQDKSGLPNDRFSAERPEGSISTLTIQRTEQRDSAMYRCASIPTAGGDTQYFGPGTRLTVL.

This sequence joins TRBV3-1 (or the pseudogene TRBV3-2) and TRBJ2-1; tentatively, D is TRBD2 (7 bases). The CDR3 is 15 residues long. V gave up 1 base and J gave up 6 bases, with 13 bases separating them. Germline V gene sequence: CDR1 LGHDT, CDR2 YNNKEL (reference sequence). This CDR3 is CASSQGGGAFNEQFF. DNA for the CDR3: TGTGCCAGCAGCCAAGGAGGGGGGGCTTTCAATGAGCAGTTCTTC.

The gene calls are TRBV30 and TRBJ1-5, with 7 bases aligning to TRBD1. The CDR3 has 14 amino acids. Germline V lookup: CDR1 GTSNPN, CDR2 SVGIG (reference sequence). The ends lost 2 bases at V and 5 bases at J; junction bases unmatched: 6. CDR3 loop: CAWSYRGRDQPQHF. The CDR3 nucleotides are TGTGCCTGGAGTTACAGGGGAAGAGATCAGCCCCAGCATTTT.

This clone appeared once. The chain recombines TRBV5-4 with TRBJ2-2, with 9 nucleotides matching TRBD2. The CDR3 is made up of 17 amino acids. Germline V gives CDR1 SGHNT, CDR2 YYREEE (reference sequence). The junction had 7 bases not matched to a gene; V was cut back by 0 bases and J by 4 bases. As DNA, the CDR3 is TGTGCCAGCAGCTTGGACACAGCGGGGGGCCTCACCGGGGAGCTGTTTTTT. Its protein product is CASSLDTAGGLTGELFF.

The gene calls are TRBV6-5 and TRBJ1-3; D may be TRBD1 (5 bases). CDR1 MNHEY and CDR2 SVGAGI come from the germline V gene. V was shortened by 0 bases and J by 2 bases, with 11 bases between the two germline ends. The CDR3 covers 16 residues. The CDR3 DNA sequence: TGTGCCAGCAGTTACTCGAAAGGGGAGGCTGGAAACACCATATATTTT. Protein sequence: CASSYSKGEAGNTIYF.

The genes are TRBV5-4 and TRBJ1-2; TRBD1 might be the D (5 bases). Trimming took off 2 bases at V and 4 bases at J, with 9 bases between the two ends. The CDR3 length is 13 residues. The germline gives CDR1 SGHNT, CDR2 YYREEE (reference sequence). CDR3 coding DNA: TGTGCCAGCAGCTTCGTGCAGGGCTATGGCTACACCTTC. This codes for CASSFVQGYGYTF.

In DNA form, the CDR3 reads TGTGCCAGTAGCCCGCTCGTGGGGCCATACTATGGCTACACCTTC. It specifies CASSPLVGPYYGYTF. The V gene is TRBV19, the J gene TRBJ1-2, with D maybe TRBD1 (5 bases). The CDR3 totals 15 residues. CDR1 and CDR2 from the germline V gene are LNHDA and SQIVND (reference sequence). The V end was cut by 6 bases, the J end by 3 bases, with 17 bases between.

This clone was picked up a small number of times. The chain combines TRBV5-6 with TRBJ2-1; D unclear. The V gene lost 2 bases and the J gene lost 6 bases, with 12 bases spanning the gap. This CDR3 contains 14 residues. Germline V lookup: CDR1 SGHDT, CDR2 YYEEEE. This CDR3 is CASSLRLVSNEQFF. CDR3 nucleotides: TGTGCCAGCAGCTTACGGCTAGTATCCAATGAGCAGTTCTTC.

This rearrangement joins TRBV18 to TRBJ2-1; D might be TRBD1 (6 bases). Trimming pared 6 bases from V and 4 bases from J, leaving 16 bases between. Per germline, CDR1 KGHSH and CDR2 LQKENI. This CDR3 spans 15 amino acids. The CDR3 DNA reads as TGTGCCAGCTCCACGGGACAAGGGGGTTACAATGAGCAGTTCTTC. This sequence encodes CASSTGQGGYNEQFF.

CDR3 sequence reads: CASGRPGNNYGYTF. CDR3 in DNA: TGTGCCAGCGGTCGACCCGGGAATAACTATGGCTACACCTTC. The V call is TRBV28, the J call TRBJ1-2; no clear D. Germline V gene lookup returns CDR1 MDHEN and CDR2 SYDVKM. This CDR3 comprises 14 residues. V was clipped by 8 bases and J by 1 base, with 14 bases between them.

V is TRBV5-1 and J is TRBJ1-6, with TRBD1 identical over 9 bases. This CDR3 is 16 amino acids long. The V and J ends lost 1 base and 5 bases, in that order; junction bases with no gene match: 4. From germline, CDR1 is SGHRS and CDR2 YFSETQ. CDR3 bases: TGCGCCAGCAGCTTGACAGGGGGCCGCCATAATTCACCCCTCCACTTT. As protein: CASSLTGGRHNSPLHF.

The chain recombines TRBV29-1 with TRBJ2-3; 9 positions agree with TRBD1. The CDR3 has 13 residues. J was trimmed by 2 bases and V by 5 bases; bases with no gene match: 2. Germline V lookup: CDR1 SQVTM, CDR2 ANQGSEA. The CDR3, as DNA: TGCAGCGTTTCACAGGGGGCCACAGATACGCAGTATTTT. Translating gives CSVSQGATDTQYF.

J is TRBJ2-5 and V is TRBV27; D possibly corresponds to TRBD2 (6 bases). The V end lost 5 bases, the J end lost 7 bases, and 17 bases lay between the germline ends. From germline, CDR1 is MNHEY and CDR2 SMNVEV (reference sequence). This CDR3 comprises 14 residues. CDR3 nucleotides: TGTGCCAGCAGTCGCGGGGCCTCACCAGGGACCCAGTACTTC. Translating it yields CASSRGASPGTQYF.

Concerning this clone: This same CDR3 is encoded by further DNA sequences in the sample. The V and J genes are TRBV18 and TRBJ1-1; D is ambiguous. Germline CDR1 KGHSH, CDR2 LQKENI. This CDR3 comprises 14 residues. Trimming took 1 base from V and 4 from J, leaving 10 bases between them. The CDR3 DNA follows: TGTGCCAGCTCACCACGAGGAGAGGGCACTGAAGCTTTCTTT. It specifies CASSPRGEGTEAFF.

This rearrangement joins TRBV24-1 to TRBJ2-1, with D unresolved. Deletions cut 5 bases from V and 8 bases from J, with 12 bases between. The germline V gene has CDR1 KGHDR and CDR2 SFDVKD. The CDR3 is 13 residues long. The DNA of the CDR3 is TGTGCCACCAGTGTTACTGTACGGGATGAGCAGTTCTTC. Its translation is CATSVTVRDEQFF.

The V gene is TRBV7-9, the J gene TRBJ1-5, with D unresolved. The ends were cut back, 5 bases at V and 7 bases at J, with 9 bases in the middle. CDR1 is SEHNR and CDR2 is FQNEAQ in the germline V gene (reference sequence). The CDR3 covers 12 residues. The CDR3 DNA reads TGTGCCAGCAGCGCCCCGCAGCAGCCCCAGCATTTT. Its translation is CASSAPQQPQHF.

The chain uses TRBV5-1 and TRBJ1-1; D uncertain. Germline V gene lookup returns CDR1 SGHRS and CDR2 YFSETQ. The CDR3 contains 13 residues. Deletions cut 4 bases from V and 4 bases from J, with 11 bases between. The CDR3 sequence: CASSPLWSTEAFF. CDR3 DNA sequence: TGCGCCAGCAGCCCTCTCTGGAGCACTGAAGCTTTCTTT.